A single sample is the source of the 6 T cell receptor beta chains below, sequenced in a study of graft-versus-host responses after intestinal transplantation. The antigens for these receptors are not known. TCRdb's copy holds only in-frame clones and misses some; the assay was immunoSEQ multiplex PCR. The table has approximately 110,000 clones, more than 85% seen once. The source material was unstimulated CD8+ T cells sorted from spleen or lymph node cells, sampled before transplant. These receptors came from a human donor who was the organ donor for an intestinal transplant.

V and J are TRBV4-1 and TRBJ2-7, with D hard to call. This CDR3 is built from 12 residues. Trimming took off 0 bases at V and 5 bases at J, with 5 bases between the two ends. Germline V gives CDR1 MGHRA, CDR2 YSYEKL. CDR3 nucleotide sequence: TGCGCCAGCAGCCAAGATGGTAACGAGCAGTACTTC. This gives the protein CASSQDGNEQYF.

The chain combines TRBV7-9 with TRBJ1-2; possibly TRBD1 for D (6 bases). Looked up from germline, CDR1 is SEHNR and CDR2 is FQNEAQ (reference sequence). V was shortened by 1 base and J by 3 bases, with 9 bases between the two germline ends. The CDR3 loop spans 14 amino acids. Here the CDR3 reads CASSLGEGDYGYTF. The CDR3 region has the DNA TGTGCCAGCAGCTTAGGGGAGGGGGACTATGGCTACACCTTC.

This clone appeared once. V and J are TRBV2 and TRBJ1-1; TRBD1 might be the D (5 bases). V shed 6 bases and J shed 1 base, with 15 bases lying between them. Germline V lookup: CDR1 SNHLY, CDR2 FYNNEI. There are 15 residues in the CDR3. In DNA, the CDR3 is TGTGCCAGCAGAGAAAACCGGGACCGGAACACTGAAGCTTTCTTT. It translates to CASRENRDRNTEAFF.

The genes are TRBV28 and TRBJ1-4, with TRBD1 matching over 7 bases. Unmatched junction bases numbered 1, after V lost 6 bases and J lost 0 bases. Germline CDR1 MDHEN, CDR2 SYDVKM. The CDR3 contains 14 residues. Written as DNA, the CDR3 is TGTGCCAGCAGGGGGACAGCAACTAATGAAAAACTGTTTTTT. This gives the protein CASRGTATNEKLFF.

This CDR3 is CASSTLPSRGNTIYF. DNA of the CDR3: TGTGCCAGTAGTACGCTACCATCACGGGGAAACACCATATATTTT. This chain connects TRBV19 to TRBJ1-3; D unresolved. Trimming cost V 4 bases and J 4 bases, with 14 bases left between them. Germline V gene lookup returns CDR1 LNHDA and CDR2 SQIVND (reference sequence). The CDR3 totals 15 residues.

The rearrangement uses TRBV28 and TRBJ2-7; D possibly uses TRBD1 or TRBD2 (7 bases each). The CDR3 covers 15 residues. The germline V gene has CDR1 MDHEN and CDR2 SYDVKM. The V end lost 2 bases, the J end lost 4 bases, and 15 bases lay between the germline ends. CDR3 sequence: CASSLPRQGGYEQYF. The CDR3 nucleotides are TGTGCCAGCAGTTTACCCCGACAGGGAGGGTACGAGCAGTACTTC.